The 21 T cell receptor beta chains below come from one sample, sequenced in a study of T cell responses to AZD1222 COVID-19 vaccine. Assay used: immunoSEQ multiplex PCR; TCRdb lists only in-frame clones, some missing. The sample lists about 120,000 clones; 87% were seen once. This specimen was peripheral blood, taken 28 days after the second AZD1222 dose. The receptors come from an adult who received the AZD1222 COVID-19 vaccine.

The gene calls are TRBV12-5 and TRBJ2-1; possibly TRBD1 or TRBD2 for D (6 bases each). The V end was cut by 7 bases, the J end by 2 bases, with 15 bases between. Per germline, CDR1 LGHNT and CDR2 FRNRAP. This CDR3 is built from 15 residues. The CDR3 DNA is TGTGCTAGTGCCCCCGGGGGCAGGGCCTACAATGAGCAGTTCTTC. Protein: CASAPGGRAYNEQFF.

The chain combines TRBV19 with TRBJ1-1; D is unresolved. The CDR3 sequence is 13 residues long. Per germline, CDR1 LNHDA and CDR2 SQIVND (reference sequence). Trimming removed 4 bases at V and 6 bases at J, with 12 bases between. Written as DNA, the CDR3 is TGTGCCAGTAGTAGTACGGCAGCCCCTGAAGCTTTCTTT. Encoded protein: CASSSTAAPEAFF.

The chain employs TRBV10-3 and TRBJ2-7; a weak D match, TRBD2 (6 bases). The V gene's germline CDR1 is ENHRY and CDR2 SYGVKD. The length of the CDR3 is 13 residues. V lost 2 bases, J lost 5 bases, and 10 bases lay in between. CDR3 bases: TGTGCCATCAGTGAGGGGGGGTGGAACGAGCAGTACTTC. It yields the protein CAISEGGWNEQYF.

The genes are TRBV19 and TRBJ2-7, with a tentative D call TRBD1 (7 bases). The CDR3 sequence is 14 residues long. V was pared by 1 base and J by 3 bases, with 10 bases between. Germline-derived CDR1 and CDR2 are LNHDA and SQIVND (reference sequence). This chain's CDR3 is CASSIGGDSYEQYF. DNA for the CDR3: TGTGCCAGTAGTATAGGCGGGGACAGCTACGAGCAGTACTTC.

This clone was seen only a few times. The genes are TRBV4-2 and TRBJ2-3; 12 nucleotides align to TRBD2. This CDR3 has 18 amino acids. Germline-derived CDR1 and CDR2 are LGHNA and YNFKEQ. The ends lost 0 bases at V and 3 bases at J; junction bases unmatched: 7. The CDR3 sequence is CASSQEASGGAATDTQYF. For the CDR3, the DNA is TGTGCCAGCAGCCAAGAGGCTAGCGGGGGGGCGGCTACAGATACGCAGTATTTT.

This clone was detected only a few times. This chain connects TRBV4-3 to TRBJ1-4; no firm D call. This CDR3 has 15 residues. From germline, CDR1 is LGHNA and CDR2 YSLEER. V was trimmed by 0 bases and J by 8 bases, leaving 13 bases between them. The CDR3 nucleotides read TGCGCCAGCAGCCAAGATTTCGCCAGCGGCGAAAAACTGTTTTTT. Protein product: CASSQDFASGEKLFF.

This chain connects TRBV4-3 to TRBJ1-6; possible D gene TRBD1, 5 bases. Trimming removed 0 bases at V and 5 bases at J, with 14 bases between. Germline V CDR1 and CDR2: LGHNA, YSLEER. The CDR3 runs 17 residues. CDR3 amino acids: CASSQDRAGNNNSPLHF. As DNA, the CDR3 is TGCGCCAGCAGCCAAGATCGGGCAGGGAATAATAATTCACCCCTCCACTTT.

CDR3 coding DNA: TGTGCCAGCAGCTCGACCCCGAACAGGGGGTCCAATTCACCCCTCCACTTT. Translated, it gives CASSSTPNRGSNSPLHF. The chain joins TRBV13 to TRBJ1-6; TRBD1 matches 8 bases. Per germline, CDR1 PRHDT and CDR2 FYEKMQ (reference sequence). The ends lost 4 bases at V and 7 bases at J; junction bases unmatched: 12. The CDR3 consists of 17 residues.

The chain links TRBV4-3 to TRBJ1-5; possible D gene TRBD1, 6 bases. Deletions cut 0 bases from V and 9 bases from J, with 15 bases between. The germline CDR1 and CDR2 sequences are LGHNA and YSLEER. The CDR3 covers 15 residues. The CDR3, as DNA: TGCGCCAGCAGCCAAGATATCGGGACACCTTTGCCCCAGCATTTT. Its protein is CASSQDIGTPLPQHF.

The chain couples TRBV7-2 to TRBJ2-2, with D hard to call. The germline V gene has CDR1 SGHTA and CDR2 FQGNSA. V was shortened by 1 base and J by 4 bases, with 7 bases between the two germline ends. The CDR3 is made up of 14 amino acids. CDR3 protein: CASSLEPSTGELFF. CDR3 nucleotide sequence: TGTGCCAGCAGCTTAGAACCGAGCACCGGGGAGCTGTTTTTT.

This clone was detected only once. The chain joins TRBV7-2 to TRBJ2-3; 11 bases are a match to TRBD2. Losses at the gene ends were 2 bases for V and 4 bases for J; bases not matched to a gene: 2. This CDR3 contains 15 residues. Germline CDR1 and CDR2: SGHTA and FQGNSA. For the CDR3, the DNA is TGTGCCAGCAGCTTAATAGCGGGGGGGCCAGATACGCAGTATTTT. This encodes CASSLIAGGPDTQYF.

This clone was counted only a few times. V gene TRBV19 combines with J gene TRBJ2-7; D possibly corresponds to TRBD1 (6 bases). V lost 4 bases, J lost 0 bases, and 13 bases lay in between. From germline, CDR1 is LNHDA and CDR2 SQIVND (reference sequence). The CDR3 extends over 15 amino acids. The CDR3 DNA reads TGTGCCAGTAGTACGTACCGGGACAACTCCTACGAGCAGTACTTC. It is translated as CASSTYRDNSYEQYF.

DNA for the CDR3: TGTGCCAGCAGGCTTAGCGGAAGCTCCTACAATGAGCAGTTCTTC. It encodes CASRLSGSSYNEQFF. This chain uses TRBV7-3 with TRBJ2-1; perhaps TRBD2 as D (6 bases). Trimming removed 6 bases from V and 0 bases from J, with 12 bases in between. The CDR3 is made up of 15 amino acids. CDR1 and CDR2 (germline): SGHTA, FQGTGA. Full variable domain (rest looked up from reference TRBV7-3 and TRBJ2-1): GAGVSQTPSNKVTEKGKYVELRCDPISGHTALYWYRQSLGQGPEFLIYFQGTGAADDSGLPNDRFFAVRPEGSVSTLKIQRTERGDSAVYLCASRLSGSSYNEQFFGPGTRLTVL.

This chain joins TRBV10-3 and TRBJ1-5; weak D call: TRBD1 (5 bases). Germline CDR1 and CDR2: ENHRY and SYGVKD. The germline V and J ends were trimmed by 0 bases and 3 bases, with 12 bases remaining between them. The CDR3 runs to 16 residues. CDR3 in amino acids: CAISESGGTNNQPQHF. CDR3 DNA: TGTGCCATCAGTGAGTCTGGAGGGACGAACAATCAGCCCCAGCATTTT.

The gene calls are TRBV4-2 and TRBJ1-2; D is unclear. The CDR3 length is 13 residues. The germline gives CDR1 LGHNA, CDR2 YNFKEQ. V lost 0 bases and J lost 4, with 6 bases in between. The CDR3 DNA reads as TGTGCCAGCAGCCAAGAGGCTCTCTATGGCTACACCTTC. Amino acid sequence: CASSQEALYGYTF.

V usage is TRBV3-1 (or the pseudogene TRBV3-2) and J usage is TRBJ2-7; TRBD2 might be the D (6 bases). Germline V gene lookup returns CDR1 LGHDT and CDR2 YNNKEL (reference sequence). Trimming shortened V by 2 bases and J by 3 bases, and 23 bases separated the two germline ends. CDR3 length: 18 amino acids. DNA of the CDR3: TGTGCCAGCAGCCAAATTCATTGGTCTTCGCGGGAAGGCTACGAGCAGTACTTC. This sequence encodes CASSQIHWSSREGYEQYF.

This clone was seen just once. V usage is TRBV4-2 and J usage is TRBJ1-5; no reliable D call. The germline V and J ends were trimmed by 3 bases and 4 bases, with 10 bases remaining between them. Germline V gene data show CDR1 as LGHNA and CDR2 as YNFKEQ. The CDR3 has 14 residues. CDR3 coding DNA: TGTGCCAGCAGCCAGGGCACAGATAATCAGCCCCAGCATTTT. Amino acid sequence: CASSQGTDNQPQHF.

The V call is TRBV18, the J call TRBJ2-5; D remains ambiguous. V gave up 2 bases and J gave up 7 bases, with 8 bases separating them. The germline gives CDR1 KGHSH, CDR2 LQKENI. This CDR3 is 12 amino acids long. The CDR3 region is CASSPGDGTQYF. CDR3 bases: TGTGCCAGCTCACCAGGAGATGGGACCCAGTACTTC.

This sequence joins TRBV5-3 and TRBJ2-7; TRBD1 matches at 8 bases. TRBV5-3 belongs to the ORF category, with a function that is uncertain. The V segment lost 4 bases and the J segment 3 bases; nucleotides outside the gene matches: 9. CDR3 length equals 15 residues. CDR3 bases: TGTGCCAGAAGCCCAGGACAGGGCAGGTTCTACGAGCAGTACTTC. It specifies CARSPGQGRFYEQYF.

The chain uses TRBV28 and TRBJ2-7; 9 positions agree with TRBD1. Trimming took 6 bases from V and 3 from J; bases not matched to a gene: 6. Germline V CDR1 and CDR2: MDHEN, SYDVKM. The CDR3 sequence is 14 residues long. This CDR3 is CASRGTGKGYEQYF. The CDR3 coding sequence is TGTGCCAGCAGGGGGACAGGGAAAGGCTACGAGCAGTACTTC.

This chain joins TRBV4-3 and TRBJ1-3; 7 bases align to TRBD1. Germline V CDR1 and CDR2: LGHNA, YSLEER. V was clipped by 2 bases and J by 0 bases; unmatched bases: 7. The CDR3 spans 17 residues. The CDR3 here is CASSQRAGQSSGNTIYF. The CDR3 nucleotides are TGCGCCAGCAGCCAAAGGGCGGGACAGAGCTCTGGAAACACCATATATTTT.